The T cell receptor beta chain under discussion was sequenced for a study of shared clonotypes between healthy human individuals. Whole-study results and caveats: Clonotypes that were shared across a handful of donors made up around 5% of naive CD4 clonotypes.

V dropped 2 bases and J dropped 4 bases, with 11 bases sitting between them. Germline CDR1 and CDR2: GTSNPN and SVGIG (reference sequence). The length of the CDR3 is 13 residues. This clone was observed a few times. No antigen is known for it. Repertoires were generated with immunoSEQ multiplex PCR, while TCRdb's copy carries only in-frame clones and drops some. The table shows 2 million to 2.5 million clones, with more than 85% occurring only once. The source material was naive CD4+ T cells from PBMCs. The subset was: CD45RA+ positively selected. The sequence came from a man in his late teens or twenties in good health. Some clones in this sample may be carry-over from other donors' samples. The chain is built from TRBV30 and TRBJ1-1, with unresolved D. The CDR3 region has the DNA TGTGCCTGGAGTTTTCAGGCGAGCACTGAAGCTTTCTTT. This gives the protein CAWSFQASTEAFF.